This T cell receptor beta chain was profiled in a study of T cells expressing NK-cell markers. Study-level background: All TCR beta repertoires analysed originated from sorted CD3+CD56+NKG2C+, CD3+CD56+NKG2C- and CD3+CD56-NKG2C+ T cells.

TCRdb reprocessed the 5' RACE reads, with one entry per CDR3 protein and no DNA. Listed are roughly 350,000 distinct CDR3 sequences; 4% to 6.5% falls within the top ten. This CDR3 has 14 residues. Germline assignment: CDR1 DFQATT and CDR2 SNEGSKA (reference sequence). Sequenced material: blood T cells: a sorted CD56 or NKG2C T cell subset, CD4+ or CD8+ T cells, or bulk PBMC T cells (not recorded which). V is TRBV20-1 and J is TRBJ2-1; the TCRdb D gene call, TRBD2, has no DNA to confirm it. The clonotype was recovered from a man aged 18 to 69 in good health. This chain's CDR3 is CSASRLAGKNEQFF.